This entry concerns a single T cell receptor (beta chain). What antigen it recognizes has not been identified. No much larger clone exists at a distance of one base, and base qualities are not known. Patients underwent resection in Japan or China between about 2013 and 2018. Histologic diagnosis of each case was confirmed independently by two lung cancer pathologists on H&E slides. Macro-dissection after pathologic assessment enriched premalignant or tumor cells for nucleic acid extraction. The AllPrep DNA/RNA FFPE Kit was used to isolate DNA from FFPE tissue. TCR beta CDR3 regions were sequenced from DNA using the immunoSEQ hsTCRbeta Kit. Under the source paper's analysis protocol: TCR sequencing data were analysed with the ImmunoSEQ Analyzer. T cell clonality was defined as 1 minus Pielou's evenness computed on productive rearrangements. The inverse Simpson index, applied to productive templates, was used to measure T cell diversity. T cell density was expressed as TCR beta template counts normalized to usable DNA, with usable DNA estimated by amplifying and sequencing housekeeping genes. Two-sided Kruskal-Wallis tests were used to compare TCR metrics between histologic stages. TCRdb stores this immuneACCESS table with in-frame sequences only. Part of the clones is absent; in the studies checked, under half of the shortfall reflects unresolved V genes, and no reason is known for the rest. V, J and clone size are those of that table, while D and trimming were read from the DNA. This sample holds more than 15,000 clones; 75% to 90% were observed only once. Around 2.6% of the sample belongs to the ten largest clones.

The cysteine opens and the phenylalanine closes a CDR3 of 15 amino acids. Only the CDR3 DNA stays, 45 bases, in frame from base 1. V loses 3 bases of germline sequence and J loses 4 bases, and the interval between the two ends is 15 bases. From a lookup of the germline V gene, CDR1 and CDR2 are SGHDN and FVKESK. The data stem from a study of immune evolution from preneoplasia to lung adenocarcinoma (dated by TCRdb to the early 2020s). Context from the whole study: HLA loss of heterozygosity was observed in approximately 6.5%, 16% and 36% of AIS, MIA and ADC lesions, respectively, and was not observed in any AAH lesions. TCR sequencing data came from over 40 patients. The study used immune gene expression, TCR sequencing and multiplex immunofluorescence to profile the immune contexture of lung adenocarcinoma precursors and invasive adenocarcinoma. Resected precursor lesions (AAH, AIS, MIA) and invasive adenocarcinomas were compared against paired morphologically normal lung tissue. According to the study, about 100 samples went through TCR sequencing. The immune data were integrated with whole exome sequencing and methylation data from the same cohort of nodules. The overall cohort comprised 53 patients with pulmonary nodules who underwent surgical resection. POLYSOLVER was used to infer class I HLA alleles from exome data, and LOHHLA was used to detect allele-specific HLA loss. The sample size was set by how many specimens were available, not by a prior power calculation.

The paper as a whole reports these results and caveats: Because every patient came from Japan and China, how well the results apply to Western populations was uncertain. Normal lung showed the highest clonality, whereas later-stage lesions appeared to have higher T cell density and diversity but lower clonality. Normal lung had the highest top T cell clone frequencies, and these frequencies appeared to fall progressively from AAH through AIS, MIA and invasive adenocarcinoma. T cell clonality was highest in KRAS-mutant nodules compared with EGFR-mutant or double wild-type lesions. The findings rested on association rather than direct causation, and larger cohorts with long-term follow-up and longitudinal biopsies were considered necessary.

The clonotype comes from a person between 65 and 79 years old with invasive lung adenocarcinoma. Sample: FFPE invasive lung adenocarcinoma tissue. The sample's cell subset or site label, in plain terms: frankly invasive lung adenocarcinoma (ADC). The sequence links TRBV14 to TRBJ1-2, with a tentative D gene TRBD1 over 6 matching bases. The bases read TGTGCCAGCAGCCAGGAAAACAGGGAGACCTATGGCTACACCTTC. Translated, it reads CASSQENRETYGYTF.